This T cell receptor (beta chain) was observed in a study of TET2 disruption in CD19-targeted CAR T cells listed by TCRdb under 2018. For the study in its entirety: The number of samples was determined by the original clinical trial design and by which samples were available, and no additional inclusion criteria were applied.

Findings and caveats that apply to the study as a whole: Conclusions about the patient's CAR T cells rested on extensive analysis of a single subject.

Deep sequencing of the TCR beta chain was done using the immunoSEQ assay. Concerning the study's data processing: Only productive TCR beta rearrangements were used to calculate clonotype frequencies. In its TCRdb copy, this immuneACCESS table keeps in-frame sequences only and misses some clones. Where compared with another copy, unresolved V genes explain less than half of these, and the others have no known cause. Clonal size and the V and J genes are those of that table, whereas D and trimming came from the DNA. The record for this sample contains about 25,000 clones. In total, the top ten clones hold less than 2% of the sample. With respect to this clone: Its antigen is currently not known. The junction does not match germline at one end; this may be a read error. The read terminates 3 residues ahead of where the CDR3 ends, so the germline J gene completes it. This same CDR3 is encoded by further DNA sequences in the sample.

The treatment or condition label, as the study defines it: autologous CTL019 cells: CD19 CAR with 4-1BB and CD3 zeta domains. TCR zeta and 4-1BB costimulatory signaling domains were built into the CD19 CAR. Leukapheresis was used to collect T cells from peripheral blood for manufacturing CTL019. The DNeasy Blood and Tissue Kit was used to extract genomic DNA from pre-infusion T cells, peripheral blood, or sorted post-infusion T cells. In the germline V gene, CDR1 corresponds to MNHNS and CDR2 to SASEGT. The cysteine opens and the phenylalanine closes a CDR3 of 13 amino acids. Of the CDR3's DNA, 30 bases were read; they are in frame from base 1.

In this chain, TRBV6-1 is recombined with TRBJ1-2; 7 central nucleotides agree with TRBD1. Sequencing was performed on CD8- CAR+ T cells sorted from cultured blood T cells, taken for CD19 CAR T cell therapy. Read against the paper, the sample's cell subset or site label means: CD8-negative CAR-positive T cells from the infusion product. The TCR originated in a man aged 70-80 years with chronic lymphocytic leukemia. Here the CDR3 is given as CASSEQGVDGYTF. The CDR3 bases that were read are TGTGCCAGCAGTGAGCAGGGGGTCGATGGT.